A selection of T cell receptor beta chains follows, all from one sample in a study of T-cell memory formation after mild COVID-19. A single record per CDR3 protein comes from TCRdb applying MiXCR to the 5' RACE reads. The table includes tens of thousands of distinct CDR3 sequences, more than 9.5% detected once. The sample was PBMCs or a T cell subset sorted from them (not recorded which). The source of these receptors is a man aged 18-30 years who had mild COVID-19 (a few samples of this study predate the infection). Cell type and time point are not known. Each CDR3 is given with its conserved first and last residue. The D gene is left open where the match is weak. Only some rows state a clone size, as once, few, many or a class for expanded clones.

J,V,D,size,CDR3
TRBJ2-5,TRBV11-2,NA,many,CASGTQETQYF
TRBJ2-5,TRBV18,TRBD2,many,CASSPKAYVVAGKETQYF
TRBJ1-5,TRBV7-9,TRBD1,many,CASSLGQGNQPQHF
TRBJ2-5,TRBV4-1,NA,many,CASSQVEQETQYF
TRBJ1-6,TRBV7-9,NA,many,CASSPARSSPLHF
TRBJ2-3,TRBV5-1,NA,few,CASSSLQGGVGTDTQYF
TRBJ2-1,TRBV6-6,NA,many,CASSYSSEQFF
TRBJ1-5,TRBV7-6,NA,many,CASSQSTGLNQPQHF
TRBJ1-1,TRBV5-1,NA,many,CASSHRPAFF
TRBJ2-2,TRBV6-5,NA,many,CASSYSSGFTGELFF
TRBJ1-1,TRBV6-5,NA,many,CASSYSGTTTTEAFF
TRBJ2-2,TRBV7-2,NA,many,CASSLAASEGGELFF
TRBJ1-1,TRBV12-3/TRBV12-4,TRBD1,few,CASISGGGSTEAFF
TRBJ2-5,TRBV6-6,NA,NA,CASSYPGLTKETQYF
TRBJ2-3,TRBV9,NA,few,CASSVAYGFSTDTQYF
TRBJ2-7,TRBV5-1,TRBD2,many,CASSLWRGETYEQYF
TRBJ1-2,TRBV5-4,TRBD1,NA,CASSYTGEYGYTF
TRBJ1-2,TRBV12-3/TRBV12-4,NA,few,CASSLQGANYGYTF
TRBJ1-3,TRBV6-6,TRBD1,many,CASSYSYRGSSGNTIYF
TRBJ1-6,TRBV25-1,TRBD1,few,CASSEYRQGDNSPLHF
TRBJ2-3,TRBV5-1,NA,many,CASSMGGPADTQYF
TRBJ1-2,TRBV11-2,TRBD1,NA,CASSFRTGGGLDYGYTF
TRBJ1-5,TRBV6-6,NA,many,CASSSGWDQPQHF
TRBJ2-1,TRBV7-2,TRBD2,NA,CASSSRGILAGGHFF
TRBJ2-2,TRBV12-3/TRBV12-4,NA,NA,CASRGPNRVSGELFF
TRBJ2-2,TRBV11-2,TRBD2,many,CASWGGLALTGELFF
TRBJ2-5,TRBV12-3/TRBV12-4,NA,many,CASSYRDNQETQYF
TRBJ1-1,TRBV5-1,NA,many,CASSLEGWITEAFF
TRBJ1-1,TRBV29-1,NA,NA,CSVEERGRYTEAFF
TRBJ2-2,TRBV19,TRBD1,few,CASSGTAANTGELFF
TRBJ2-5,TRBV20-1,TRBD1,many,CSAADRVRKETQYF
TRBJ1-1,TRBV7-3,NA,many,CASSHSGGLNTEAFF
TRBJ1-1,TRBV20-1,TRBD1,NA,CSANPPGQGTTEAFF
TRBJ2-1,TRBV20-1,TRBD1,many,CSARDEGATGSEQFF